A single sample gave rise to the 5 T cell receptor beta chains below, sequenced in a study of radiation and T cells in renal cell carcinoma. Profiled with immunoSEQ multiplex PCR; TCRdb holds only in-frame clones, not every one. The sample yields 60,000 to 80,000 clones, roughly 82% seen once. The sample's time point: blood 2 weeks post-SBRT. Documented treatment: 15 Gy SBRT to primary tumor, nephrectomy 4 weeks later. The material sequenced was blood, taken from a patient whose treatment included radiotherapy and nephrectomy. The receptors originated from a man aged 60 to 69 with renal cell carcinoma.

The chain employs TRBV2 and TRBJ2-5; TRBD2 is a possible D gene (6 bases). The V end lost 3 bases, the J end lost 9 bases, and 17 bases lay between the germline ends. The CDR3 loop spans 14 amino acids. Germline assignment: CDR1 SNHLY and CDR2 FYNNEI. CDR3 DNA: TGTGCCAGCAGTGATATAGGGGTCTCGGGGGCCCAGTACTTC. The encoded protein is CASSDIGVSGAQYF.

The chain couples TRBV11-2 to TRBJ1-5; D is perhaps TRBD1 (5 bases). The CDR3 spans 14 residues. The germline CDR1 and CDR2 sequences are SGHAT and FQNNGV. The V end was cut by 3 bases, the J end by 3 bases, with 9 bases between. The CDR3 reads CASSLGRYNQPQHF. The CDR3 DNA is TGTGCCAGCAGCTTGGGACGTTACAATCAGCCCCAGCATTTT.

The chain is built from TRBV19 and TRBJ1-2, with 8 bases aligning to TRBD1. V lost 4 bases, J lost 0 bases, and 4 bases stayed unmatched. The germline V gene has CDR1 LNHDA and CDR2 SQIVND (reference sequence). This CDR3 is built from 15 residues. CDR3 in amino acids: CASSTRTGPNYGYTF. CDR3 bases: TGTGCCAGTAGTACCCGGACAGGGCCTAACTATGGCTACACCTTC.

This clone was recorded once. This specimen includes other DNA sequences encoding the same CDR3. The chain employs TRBV5-1 and TRBJ2-1, with a tentative D call TRBD2 (6 bases). CDR3 length equals 15 residues. The V end lost 3 bases, the J end lost 0 bases, and 10 bases lay between the germline ends. Germline assignment: CDR1 SGHRS and CDR2 YFSETQ. This CDR3 reads CASSYSGSSYNEQFF. DNA for the CDR3: TGCGCCAGCAGCTATAGCGGTAGCTCCTACAATGAGCAGTTCTTC.

The V gene is TRBV28, the J gene TRBJ2-5; a possible D gene is TRBD1 (6 bases). Germline V gives CDR1 MDHEN, CDR2 SYDVKM. The V end was cut by 2 bases, the J end by 5 bases, with 12 bases between. CDR3 length: 14 residues. The CDR3 spells CASSLRQGRETQYF. The CDR3 bases are TGTGCCAGCAGTTTACGGCAGGGGCGGGAGACCCAGTACTTC.